This TCR beta chain derives from a study of blood T cell repertoires in COVID-19 (dated by TCRdb to about 2020). As for the study more broadly: Samples covering the acute and convalescent phases of COVID-19 were provided by collaborators in the United States, Italy and Spain. Where available, HLA class I and class II types were obtained from metadata supplied by the sample provider rather than from assay-based typing. The repertoires were released in a freely available public database meant as a resource for research on the immune response to SARS-CoV-2. The sample metadata nearly always contained a de-identified subject ID, COVID-19 status, age in years and sex. The prospective study material was composed of cDNA or gDNA derived from T cells, B-cell-depleted T cells, or PBMCs. The dataset comprised deeply sampled blood TCRbeta repertoires from subjects exposed to, actively infected with, or recovered from COVID-19. The samples were drawn from two sources: the first 160 participants of the ongoing ImmuneRACE study, and 1,200 or so subjects contributed by 6 global collaborators.

In the prospective study, participants were roughly 18 to 90 years old, resided in about two dozen geographic areas of the United States, and were enrolled through a virtual design. Cohort assignment in the prospective study relied on participant-reported clinical history from a screening survey and a study questionnaire. Each participant in the prospective study had whole blood, serum and a nasopharyngeal or oropharyngeal swab collected by mobile phlebotomists. Additional blood draws and questionnaires over an approximately two-month period could optionally be provided by prospective study participants. Before DNA extraction, blood samples from the prospective study were shipped at room temperature or frozen. General findings and caveats noted by the study authors: Clinical and demographic metadata were provided uncurated, with the amount varying by source and participant.

Its CDR3 holds 12 amino acids, cysteine through phenylalanine. The CDR3 DNA has 36 bases and is translated from base 1. Cut back by 5 bases and 14 bases, the V and J ends lie 19 bases apart. The germline V gene provides CDR1 SGHRS and CDR2 YFSETQ. TCRbeta CDR3 regions were amplified from genomic DNA using the immunoSEQ Assay, a bias-controlled multiplex PCR. The paper's processing steps were these. Nucleated cell counts per sample were estimated from amplification of reference gene primers within the assay. To quantify the absolute abundance of each unique TCRbeta CDR3 rearrangement, sequence reads were collapsed and filtered. Productive Simpson clonality was computed per sample as the square root of Simpson's diversity index over productive rearrangements. The table comes from immuneACCESS by way of TCRdb, which keeps in-frame sequences with V and J called. Part of the clones is missing from these tables; in studies checked, under half for an unresolved V gene and the rest for unknown reasons. That table furnishes V, J and clone size, whereas the DNA furnished D and trimming. This sample has just over 300,000 clones in its table, and around 87% of those were observed once. The top ten clones comprise 4% to 5.5% of the sample.

Regarding this clone: No antigen is known for it. The sample holds no much larger clone one base away, and base qualities are not on file.

The sequencing input was PBMCs or T cells enriched from blood (not recorded which). The source is a woman younger than 35 with acute COVID-19. This sequence uses TRBV5-1 and TRBJ1-2; 5 matching bases give a weak D call of TRBD1. The CDR3: CASRLTGPPETF. The DNA sequence is given as TGCGCCAGCAGACTTACAGGTCCGCCGGAGACCTTC.